Presented here are 21 T cell receptor beta chains from one specimen sequenced in a study of cytotoxic CD8 clonotypes in ibrutinib-treated CLL. Assay used: immunoSEQ multiplex PCR; TCRdb lists only in-frame clones, some missing. The sample holds approximately 42,000 clones, 60% to 75% seen once. Sample: PBMCs, taken after 12 months of ibrutinib treatment. The source is a human donor with chronic lymphocytic leukemia.

CDR3 sequence (DNA): TGTGCCAGCTCACCAGCGGAGAGTATTAACTATGGCTACACCTTC. This sequence encodes CASSPAESINYGYTF. The V call is TRBV18, the J call TRBJ1-2; D is undetermined. V lost 2 bases and J 1 base, leaving 11 bases between the germline ends. CDR3 length: 15 amino acids. Germline CDR1 reads KGHSH; CDR2 reads LQKENI.

The chain has TRBV5-1 and TRBJ1-2, with 8 bases fitting TRBD1. V dropped 2 bases and J dropped 6; count of bases not matched to a gene: 9. The CDR3 totals 15 residues. The germline V gene encodes CDR1 SGHRS and CDR2 YFSETQ. The CDR3 DNA is TGCGCCAGCAGCTTAGTCCCTACAGGGGGAAATGGCTACACCTTC. Amino acids: CASSLVPTGGNGYTF.

In this sample, this clone turned up a few times. The chain recombines TRBV9 with TRBJ2-7; 8 nucleotides match TRBD1. CDR3 length: 15 residues. V lost 0 bases to trimming and J lost 2 bases; unmatched junction nucleotides: 4. Germline lookup yields CDR1 SGDLS and CDR2 YYNGEE. The CDR3 loop reads CASSVGQGNTYEQYF. CDR3 sequence (DNA): TGTGCCAGCAGCGTAGGACAGGGGAATACCTACGAGCAGTACTTC.

The V gene is TRBV28, the J gene TRBJ2-1; 9 bases match TRBD2. The CDR3 is 15 residues long. Per germline, CDR1 MDHEN and CDR2 SYDVKM. J was trimmed by 0 bases and V by 6 bases; bases with no gene match: 3. In DNA form, the CDR3 reads TGTGCCAGCAGGCTAGCGGGACCCTCCTACAATGAGCAGTTCTTC. Amino acid sequence: CASRLAGPSYNEQFF.

On this clone itself: Given a far larger clone just one base away, this is likely a sequencing read error. Other DNA sequences from this sample encode an identical CDR3 as well. The J gene is TRBJ2-4, the V gene TRBV4-1; perhaps TRBD1 as D (5 bases). Germline assignment: CDR1 MGHRA and CDR2 YSYEKL. Trimming shortened V by 0 bases and J by 8 bases, and 14 bases separated the two germline ends. CDR3 size: 15 residues. CDR3 loop: CASSQDKGSVDIQYF. The CDR3 region has the DNA TGCGCCAGCAGCCAAGATAAGGGGTCCGTGGACATTCAGTACTTC.

CDR3 in amino acids: CASRPSLGSEQYF. The CDR3 DNA is TGTGCCAGCAGACCCTCATTAGGCTCCGAGCAGTACTTC. V usage is TRBV6-6 and J usage is TRBJ2-7; D gene ambiguous. Trimming pared 6 bases from V and 6 bases from J, leaving 15 bases between. The CDR3 sequence is 13 residues long. The germline CDR1 and CDR2 sequences are MNHNY and SVGAGI (reference sequence).

This clone was detected a few times. The V call is TRBV27, the J call TRBJ1-2, with 11 bases aligning to TRBD1. The CDR3 sequence is 14 residues long. Germline values: CDR1 MNHEY, CDR2 SMNVEV (reference sequence). V gave up 8 bases and J gave up 4 bases; unmatched junction bases: 6. Written as DNA, the CDR3 is TGTGCCAGCCACCCCGGGACAGGGGGCTATGGCTACACCTTC. This gives the protein CASHPGTGGYGYTF.

The chain recombines TRBV6-1 with TRBJ2-4; 7 nucleotides align to TRBD1. The CDR3 covers 18 residues. The V gene's germline CDR1 is MNHNS and CDR2 SASEGT. Germline trimming cut 4 bases from V and 8 bases from J; bases unmatched to any gene: 20. CDR3 residues: CASSAYRDRDTPQYIQYF. The DNA for the CDR3 is TGTGCCAGCAGTGCCTACCGGGACAGAGACACTCCTCAGTACATTCAGTACTTC.

The chain's CDR3 is CASSTRDRGLNTGELFF. In DNA form, the CDR3 reads TGTGCCAGTAGTACCCGGGACAGGGGGCTTAACACCGGGGAGCTGTTTTTT. V is TRBV19 and J is TRBJ2-2; 12 bases map to TRBD1. The CDR3 runs 17 residues. V lost 4 bases, J lost 2 bases, and 5 bases stayed unmatched. Germline assignment: CDR1 LNHDA and CDR2 SQIVND (reference sequence). Together with reference TRBV19 and TRBJ2-2, the CDR3 gives the full variable domain: DGGITQSPKYLFRKEGQNVTLSCEQNLNHDAMYWYRQDPGQGLRLIYYSQIVNDFQKGDIAEGYSVSREKKESFPLTVTSAQKNPTAFYLCASSTRDRGLNTGELFFGEGSRLTVL.

J is TRBJ1-2 and V is TRBV6-5; 7 nucleotides match TRBD1. From germline, CDR1 is MNHEY and CDR2 SVGAGI. The CDR3 extends over 14 amino acids. V lost 6 bases and J lost 0; bases outside the gene matches: 4. Here the CDR3 reads CASRPQGANYGYTF. For the CDR3, the DNA is TGTGCCAGCAGACCGCAGGGGGCTAACTATGGCTACACCTTC.

In nucleotides, the CDR3 is TGCACCAGCAGCCAAGATTCCTCGTGGGGGCACTTCTTGAACACTGAAGCTTTCTTT. It translates to CTSSQDSSWGHFLNTEAFF. The chain recombines TRBV1 with TRBJ1-1; the D call in the table, TRBD1, was not verified against the DNA. TRBV1 is reported as a pseudogene. The CDR3 is 19 residues long.

The rearrangement links TRBV19 to TRBJ2-7; 9 bases line up with TRBD1. Germline assignment: CDR1 LNHDA and CDR2 SQIVND (reference sequence). The CDR3 loop spans 15 amino acids. Unmatched junction bases numbered 8, after V lost 4 bases and J lost 4 bases. DNA of the CDR3: TGTGCCAGTAGTACGCGCCGGGACAGGGATTACGAGCAGTACTTC. This encodes CASSTRRDRDYEQYF.

This chain joins TRBV6-4 and TRBJ2-3; D is perhaps TRBD2 (5 bases). The germline V gene has CDR1 MRHNA and CDR2 SNTAGT. This CDR3 spans 16 amino acids. Deletions cut 0 bases from V and 1 base from J, with 11 bases between. In DNA form, the CDR3 reads TGTGCCAGCAGTGACTCGTATTCGAGGGGCACAGATACGCAGTATTTT. Translation: CASSDSYSRGTDTQYF.

The rearrangement joins TRBV5-4 to TRBJ2-2; 12 bases align to TRBD2. V was clipped by 4 bases and J by 6 bases; unmatched bases: 7. The CDR3 totals 16 residues. Germline CDR1 is SGHNT and CDR2 is YYREEE (reference sequence). The CDR3 is CASSPVASGRAGELFF. Written as DNA, the CDR3 is TGTGCCAGCAGCCCCGTCGCTAGCGGGAGGGCCGGGGAGCTGTTTTTT.

The rearrangement uses TRBV23-1 and TRBJ1-2; 7 nucleotides agree with TRBD1. TRBV23-1 is labeled an ORF, and its function is uncertain. The V gene end was trimmed by 5 bases and the J gene end by 5 bases; junction bases not matched to a gene: 8. The CDR3 is 14 amino acids. The CDR3 loop is CASSIAGTAYGYTF. CDR3 coding DNA: TGCGCCAGCAGTATAGCCGGGACAGCTTATGGCTACACCTTC.

V and J are TRBV21-1 and TRBJ2-7; the listed D gene, TRBD2, was not tested against the DNA. TRBV21-1 is marked as a pseudogene. The CDR3 loop spans 14 amino acids. The CDR3 sequence is CASSKVGGAEEQYF. In nucleotides, the CDR3 is TGTGCCAGCAGCAAAGTTGGGGGGGCTGAGGAGCAGTACTTC.

J is TRBJ2-1 and V is TRBV9; 9 nucleotides line up with TRBD2. Germline V gene data show CDR1 as SGDLS and CDR2 as YYNGEE. The CDR3 runs 15 residues. V shed 4 bases and J 7 bases; nucleotides not matched to a gene: 9. This CDR3 reads CASSLRLAVQNEQFF. CDR3 bases: TGTGCCAGCAGCCTCAGACTAGCGGTACAGAATGAGCAGTTCTTC. Looking up the rest from reference TRBV9 and TRBJ2-1 gives the full variable domain: DSGVTQTPKHLITATGQRVTLRCSPRSGDLSVYWYQQSLDQGLQFLIQYYNGEERAKGNILERFSAQQFPDLHSELNLSSLELGDSALYFCASSLRLAVQNEQFFGPGTRLTVL.

This chain links TRBV27 with TRBJ2-7; 10 nucleotides line up with TRBD1. In germline, CDR1 is MNHEY, CDR2 SMNVEV (reference sequence). The CDR3 runs 15 residues. The J segment lost 5 bases and the V segment lost 6 bases, leaving 10 bases of the junction unmatched. CDR3 in DNA: TGTGCCAGCAGGCAGACAGGGGGCATGTCTAACGAGCAGTACTTC. Translating gives CASRQTGGMSNEQYF.

The V call is TRBV10-2, the J call TRBJ2-3; 10 bases fit TRBD2. This CDR3 region has 13 residues. With 8 bases clipped from V and 6 bases from J, the junction kept 5 bases outside the gene matches. Germline loops: CDR1 WSHSY, CDR2 SAAADI. Written as DNA, the CDR3 is TGCGCCAGCCGGCTAGCGGGAGAGGATACGCAGTATTTT. Amino acid sequence: CASRLAGEDTQYF.

This chain links TRBV6-1 with TRBJ1-1; tentatively, D is TRBD1 (5 bases). This CDR3 region has 17 residues. Per the germline V gene, CDR1 is MNHNS and CDR2 is SASEGT. Trimming took off 1 base at V and 2 bases at J, with 17 bases between the two ends. The CDR3 loop is CASSEGPQRGANTEAFF. The CDR3 DNA reads as TGTGCCAGCAGTGAAGGACCCCAAAGAGGGGCAAACACTGAAGCTTTCTTT.

J is TRBJ1-1 and V is TRBV29-1; TRBD1 is a possible D gene (5 bases). The V gene's germline CDR1 is SQVTM and CDR2 ANQGSEA. The CDR3 extends over 13 amino acids. V lost 5 bases and J 0 bases, leaving 10 bases between the germline ends. The CDR3 region is CSVSIQVNTEAFF. CDR3 bases: TGCAGCGTTAGTATACAGGTGAACACTGAAGCTTTCTTT.